One and the same sample provided the 29 T cell receptor beta chains below, sequenced in a study of cytotoxic CD8 clonotypes in ibrutinib-treated CLL. The method was immunoSEQ multiplex PCR; TCRdb's version includes in-frame clones alone and lacks a portion of them. The data hold around 130,000 clones, with around 84% observed a single time. Sequencing used PBMCs, obtained after 24 months of ibrutinib treatment. These receptors were taken from a human donor with chronic lymphocytic leukemia.

This chain connects TRBV30 to TRBJ2-5; 7 bases match TRBD1. Germline CDR1 GTSNPN, CDR2 SVGIG (reference sequence). Unmatched junction bases numbered 2, after V lost 4 bases and J lost 3 bases. There are 12 residues in the CDR3. The chain's CDR3 is CAWTDREETQYF. The CDR3, as DNA: TGTGCCTGGACCGACAGGGAAGAGACCCAGTACTTC.

This sequence joins TRBV5-1 and TRBJ2-7, with 11 bases matching TRBD1. This CDR3 is 15 amino acids long. CDR1 is SGHRS and CDR2 is YFSETQ in the germline V gene. V shed 2 bases, J shed 6 bases, and the junction held 7 bases outside the gene matches. The CDR3 nucleotides read TGCGCCAGCAGCTTAGTCCCGGGACAGGGGGGCGAGCAGTACTTC. It is translated as CASSLVPGQGGEQYF.

This clone came up once. This chain links TRBV5-1 with TRBJ2-3; 10 nucleotides match TRBD2. Losses at the gene ends were 0 bases for V and 2 bases for J; bases not matched to a gene: 3. This CDR3 is 16 amino acids long. Germline CDR1 is SGHRS and CDR2 is YFSETQ. CDR3 loop: CASSLGLAGDTDTQYF. CDR3 bases: TGCGCCAGCAGCTTGGGGCTAGCGGGGGACACAGATACGCAGTATTTT.

This rearrangement joins TRBV18 to TRBJ2-3, with 7 bases fitting TRBD2. CDR1 and CDR2 (germline): KGHSH, LQKENI. V shed 3 bases, J shed 1 base, and the junction held 4 bases outside the gene matches. This CDR3 has 15 amino acids. The chain's CDR3 is CASSPWTSGTDTQYF. CDR3 nucleotide sequence: TGTGCCAGCTCACCTTGGACTAGTGGCACAGATACGCAGTATTTT.

The rearrangement joins TRBV6-1 to TRBJ1-2; weak D call: TRBD1 (5 bases). Trimming took 2 bases from V and 5 from J, leaving 12 bases between them. Germline lookup yields CDR1 MNHNS and CDR2 SASEGT. The CDR3 spans 14 residues. CDR3 amino acids: CASSESGQGYGYTF. The CDR3 nucleotides read TGTGCCAGCAGTGAATCGGGTCAGGGTTATGGCTACACCTTC.

This clone was picked up one time. The chain is built from TRBV13 and TRBJ1-1, with D unresolved. The CDR3 covers 15 residues. Trimming removed 0 bases at V and 0 bases at J, with 8 bases between. Germline V CDR1 and CDR2: PRHDT, FYEKMQ (reference sequence). CDR3 bases: TGTGCCAGCAGCTTAGGAGGACCCTTGAACACTGAAGCTTTCTTT. Translated: CASSLGGPLNTEAFF.

V usage is TRBV5-4 and J usage is TRBJ1-1; the D is unclear. V was pared by 4 bases and J by 3 bases, with 16 bases between. Germline CDR1 SGHNT, CDR2 YYREEE (reference sequence). CDR3 length: 15 amino acids. The CDR3: CASSADLSPDTEAFF. In DNA form, the CDR3 reads TGTGCCAGCAGCGCGGACCTTTCCCCCGACACTGAAGCTTTCTTT.

This sequence joins TRBV9 and TRBJ2-7; 7 bases line up with TRBD2. The length of the CDR3 is 13 residues. The junction had 14 bases not matched to a gene; V was cut back by 5 bases and J by 12 bases. Germline CDR1 is SGDLS and CDR2 is YYNGEE. This chain's CDR3 is CASSSAGVNPLYF. CDR3 nucleotides: TGTGCCAGCAGTTCCGCGGGGGTGAACCCGTTGTACTTC.

The gene calls are TRBV6-5 and TRBJ2-3, with D unresolved. CDR3 length equals 11 residues. Between the trimmed V and J ends, which lost 4 bases and 6 bases, there was a span of 5 bases. Germline CDR1 is MNHEY and CDR2 is SVGAGI. The CDR3 nucleotides are TGTGCCAGCAGTTCCGGGGATACGCAGTATTTT. Translation gives CASSSGDTQYF.

V gene TRBV27 combines with J gene TRBJ2-7, with D unresolved. CDR3 length equals 15 residues. From germline, CDR1 is MNHEY and CDR2 SMNVEV (reference sequence). V lost 5 bases and J lost 0, with 14 bases in between. CDR3 residues: CASSPGWPSSYEQYF. CDR3 nucleotide sequence: TGTGCCAGCAGTCCTGGGTGGCCCAGCTCCTACGAGCAGTACTTC.

V is TRBV6-6 and J is TRBJ2-2; weak D call: TRBD2 (5 bases). The CDR3 runs 16 residues. Germline CDR1 MNHNY, CDR2 SVGAGI (reference sequence). Trimming took 1 base from V and 0 from J, leaving 9 bases between them. The CDR3: CASSYFTRSNTGELFF. DNA for the CDR3: TGTGCCAGCAGTTACTTTACTAGATCGAACACCGGGGAGCTGTTTTTT.

The chain has TRBV9 and TRBJ2-7; perhaps D is TRBD1 or TRBD2 (5 bases each). The germline CDR1 and CDR2 sequences are SGDLS and YYNGEE. Between the trimmed V and J ends, which lost 0 bases and 8 bases, there was a span of 12 bases. The CDR3 runs 13 residues. CDR3 sequence reads: CASSVESSGQQYF. CDR3 bases: TGTGCCAGCAGCGTAGAATCCTCGGGGCAGCAGTACTTC.

V and J are TRBV7-9 and TRBJ2-7; 10 bases fit TRBD2. Germline CDR1 and CDR2: SEHNR and FQNEAQ (reference sequence). This CDR3 comprises 15 residues. V was pared by 5 bases and J by 5 bases, with 9 bases of the junction left unmatched. The CDR3 loop reads CASSNQRGGYHEQYF. CDR3 sequence (DNA): TGTGCCAGCAGCAACCAGCGGGGGGGCTACCACGAGCAGTACTTC. The variable domain in full, with the rest retrieved from reference TRBV7-9 and TRBJ2-7, is DTGVSQNPRHKITKRGQNVTFRCDPISEHNRLYWYRQTLGQGPEFLTYFQNEAQLEKSRLLSDRFSAERPKGSFSTLEIQRTEQGDSAMYLCASSNQRGGYHEQYFGPGTRLTVT.

A single count supports this clone. This chain links TRBV19 with TRBJ1-2; D might be TRBD1 (6 bases). V gave up 4 bases and J gave up 6 bases, with 12 bases separating them. The CDR3 totals 13 residues. Germline loops: CDR1 LNHDA, CDR2 SQIVND (reference sequence). CDR3: CASSTLNRDGYTF. The CDR3, as DNA: TGTGCCAGTAGTACCCTGAACAGGGATGGCTACACCTTC. The complete variable domain, with remaining parts taken from reference TRBV19 and TRBJ1-2, reads DGGITQSPKYLFRKEGQNVTLSCEQNLNHDAMYWYRQDPGQGLRLIYYSQIVNDFQKGDIAEGYSVSREKKESFPLTVTSAQKNPTAFYLCASSTLNRDGYTFGSGTRLTVV.

This sequence joins TRBV4-3 and TRBJ2-3; D ambiguous. V lost 0 bases, J lost 2 bases, and 12 bases lay in between. The CDR3 runs to 16 residues. The germline V gene encodes CDR1 LGHNA and CDR2 YSLEER. CDR3 protein: CASSQEFSRHTDTQYF. As DNA, the CDR3 is TGCGCCAGCAGCCAAGAATTCTCCCGACACACAGATACGCAGTATTTT.

The chain links TRBV28 to TRBJ1-1, with 8 bases aligning to TRBD1. The length of the CDR3 is 14 residues. Trimming removed 6 bases from V and 3 bases from J; junction bases left unmatched: 6. The germline gives CDR1 MDHEN, CDR2 SYDVKM. For the CDR3, the DNA is TGTGCCAGCAGCTACCAGGGGGCCGACACTGAAGCTTTCTTT. It translates to CASSYQGADTEAFF.

The V and J genes are TRBV10-2 and TRBJ2-7, with TRBD1 matching over 10 bases. CDR3 length: 15 residues. CDR1 is WSHSY and CDR2 is SAAADI in the germline V gene. V was pared by 5 bases and J by 2 bases, with 6 bases of the junction left unmatched. The CDR3 bases are TGCGCCAGCAGTCAGGACAGGGGGTTCCCCTACGAGCAGTACTTC. Translating it yields CASSQDRGFPYEQYF.

This clone occurred a few times. V is TRBV9 and J is TRBJ2-7, with 7 bases lining up with TRBD2. The CDR3 covers 13 residues. After removal of 0 bases from V and 7 bases from J, the junction contained 4 bases not matched to a gene. The V gene's germline CDR1 is SGDLS and CDR2 YYNGEE. In nucleotides, the CDR3 is TGTGCCAGCAGCGTAGTGGGGGGGAGAGAGCAGTACTTC. Translating it yields CASSVVGGREQYF.

J is TRBJ2-1 and V is TRBV25-1; D ambiguous. The V and J ends lost 3 bases and 8 bases respectively, with 8 bases between them. Germline V CDR1 and CDR2: MGHDK, SYGVNS. This CDR3 is built from 12 residues. CDR3 nucleotide sequence: TGTGCCAGCAGTGACCCGGCGTATGAGCAGTTCTTC. It specifies CASSDPAYEQFF.

V gene TRBV6-5 combines with J gene TRBJ1-1; D unresolved. From germline, CDR1 is MNHEY and CDR2 SVGAGI. Trimming took off 2 bases at V and 4 bases at J, with 11 bases between the two ends. The CDR3 extends over 14 amino acids. The CDR3 DNA follows: TGTGCCAGCAGTTACAGGGAGCGGGGCACTGAAGCTTTCTTT. Encoded protein: CASSYRERGTEAFF.

The chain is built from TRBV28 and TRBJ1-2; tentatively, D is TRBD1 (6 bases). V lost 5 bases to trimming and J lost 7 bases, with 23 bases between them. The CDR3 sequence is 16 residues long. Germline values: CDR1 MDHEN, CDR2 SYDVKM. The CDR3 reads CASSVSGHREKAGYTF. The CDR3 DNA follows: TGTGCCAGCAGTGTATCGGGACACAGGGAGAAAGCTGGCTACACCTTC.

The genes are TRBV6-5 and TRBJ2-5, with a tentative D call TRBD2 (5 bases). Germline CDR1 reads MNHEY; CDR2 reads SVGAGI. The CDR3 is 15 amino acids. V was pared by 7 bases and J by 1 base, with 16 bases between. CDR3 sequence (DNA): TGTGCCAGCAAAGCCTCGTGGCGGGTCCAAGAGACCCAGTACTTC. Amino acids: CASKASWRVQETQYF.

This chain connects TRBV18 to TRBJ2-3; possible D gene TRBD1, 6 bases. This CDR3 spans 17 amino acids. CDR1 is KGHSH and CDR2 is LQKENI in the germline V gene. V lost 0 bases, J lost 0 bases, and 13 bases lay in between. The CDR3 nucleotides are TGTGCCAGCTCACCACCGGGTGCAGGACAGAGCACAGATACGCAGTATTTT. Its protein is CASSPPGAGQSTDTQYF.

The chain is built from TRBV29-1 and TRBJ2-1; 9 nucleotides agree with TRBD2. With V trimmed by 7 bases and J by 4 bases, 20 bases remained unmatched. This CDR3 contains 18 residues. Germline V gives CDR1 SQVTM, CDR2 ANQGSEA. The CDR3 is CSATTSGPTAGLYNEQFF. DNA of the CDR3: TGCAGCGCCACGACTAGCGGACCCACGGCCGGTCTTTACAATGAGCAGTTCTTC.

The table lists this clone with a count of one. The chain carries TRBV7-6 and TRBJ2-7; 7 bases align to TRBD1. J was trimmed by 3 bases and V by 5 bases; bases with no gene match: 4. CDR1 and CDR2 (germline): SGHVS, FNYEAQ. The CDR3 is 13 amino acids. In DNA, the CDR3 is TGTGCCAGCAGCCCTAGGACAGGCTACGAGCAGTACTTC. It codes for CASSPRTGYEQYF.

The chain employs TRBV19 and TRBJ1-1; the match to TRBD1 covers 7 bases. This CDR3 has 15 amino acids. Germline trimming cut 5 bases from V and 4 bases from J; bases unmatched to any gene: 10. Germline CDR1 reads LNHDA; CDR2 reads SQIVND (reference sequence). The DNA for the CDR3 is TGTGCCAGTAGTCTTACGGCAGGGGGGATCACTGAAGCTTTCTTT. It codes for CASSLTAGGITEAFF. The whole variable domain, remainder taken from reference TRBV19 and TRBJ1-1, is DGGITQSPKYLFRKEGQNVTLSCEQNLNHDAMYWYRQDPGQGLRLIYYSQIVNDFQKGDIAEGYSVSREKKESFPLTVTSAQKNPTAFYLCASSLTAGGITEAFFGQGTRLTVV.

This clone was found a few times. This chain joins TRBV7-9 and TRBJ1-5, with 11 bases matching TRBD1. V gave up 4 bases and J gave up 0 bases; unmatched junction bases: 2. The germline CDR1 and CDR2 sequences are SEHNR and FQNEAQ (reference sequence). The CDR3 has 16 amino acids. The CDR3 spells CASSWGQGDSNQPQHF. The CDR3 DNA sequence: TGTGCCAGCAGCTGGGGACAGGGGGATAGCAATCAGCCCCAGCATTTT.

The rearrangement joins TRBV7-2 to TRBJ1-3, with 7 bases that match TRBD1. Germline lookup yields CDR1 SGHTA and CDR2 FQGNSA. This CDR3 contains 14 residues. Trimming took 5 bases from V and 0 from J; bases not matched to a gene: 1. The DNA for the CDR3 is TGTGCCAGCAGCCGGGACAGCTCTGGAAACACCATATATTTT. Translated, it gives CASSRDSSGNTIYF. Variable domain in full (rest from reference TRBV7-2 and TRBJ1-3): GAGVSQSPSNKVTEKGKDVELRCDPISGHTALYWYRQSLGQGLEFLIYFQGNSAPDKSGLPSDRFSAERTGGSVSTLTIQRTQQEDSAVYLCASSRDSSGNTIYFGEGSWLTVV.

This clone was counted a few times. The CDR3 protein is CAWSLRDGELPLHF. The CDR3 bases are TGTGCCTGGAGCCTACGGGACGGTGAATTGCCCCTCCACTTT. J is TRBJ1-6 and V is TRBV30; tentative D call: TRBD1 (5 bases). The germline CDR1 and CDR2 sequences are GTSNPN and SVGIG (reference sequence). The CDR3 runs to 14 residues. V shed 3 bases and J shed 13 bases, with 19 bases lying between them. Drawing the rest from reference TRBV30 and TRBJ1-6, the complete variable domain is SQTIHQWPATLVQPVGSPLSLECTVEGTSNPNLYWYRQAAGRGLQLLFYSVGIGQISSEVPQNLSASRPQDRQFILSSKKLLLSDSGFYLCAWSLRDGELPLHFGNGTRLTVT.